Below, 27 T cell receptor beta chains from the same sample are listed, as sequenced in a study of regulatory T cells in long-lasting Graves disease. The time point was: persistent/refractory GD, antithyroid drugs over 5 years with positive TRAb. PBMC-extracted RNA yielded the TCR library. Building of the TCR beta libraries involved iRepertoire HTBI primers and Arm-PCR of CDR3 regions. From the multiplex PCR reads, TCRdb called clonotypes with MiXCR, one entry per CDR3 protein. Seen here are over 350,000 distinct CDR3 sequences, roughly 20% observed once, and the top ten hold under 25%. The sequences come from peripheral blood mononuclear cells (PBMCs), collected when the disease was refractory, from a patient treated with antithyroid drugs. The receptors here all came from a female donor with Graves disease.

In this sample, this clonotype turned up many times. The rearrangement uses TRBV28 and TRBJ1-1; D gene unclear. Germline CDR1 and CDR2: MDHEN and SYDVKM. The CDR3 length is 15 residues. Trimming stripped 6 bases from V and 0 bases from J, with 14 bases between. The CDR3 sequence: CASSPTRLMNTEAFF. The CDR3 region has the DNA TGTGCCAGCAGCCCAACTCGGCTTATGAACACTGAAGCTTTCTTT. Full variable domain (outside the CDR3, taken from reference TRBV28 and TRBJ1-1): DVKVTQSSRYLVKRTGEKVFLECVQDMDHENMFWYRQDPGLGLRLIYFSYDVKMKEKGDIPEGYSVSREKKERFSLILESASTNQTSMYLCASSPTRLMNTEAFFGQGTRLTVV.

This clonotype came up many times. This sequence joins TRBV27 and TRBJ2-5; 9 bases line up with TRBD2. Germline CDR1 reads MNHEY; CDR2 reads SMNVEV (reference sequence). The junction had 12 bases not matched to a gene; V was cut back by 8 bases and J by 5 bases. The CDR3 length is 15 residues. Here the CDR3 DNA reads TGTGCCAGCTCCCCCGTGGCGGGAGGGCGGGAGACCCAGTACTTC. It is translated as CASSPVAGGRETQYF.

The chain links TRBV7-2 to TRBJ2-1, with 9 bases that match TRBD2. With V trimmed by 2 bases and J by 8 bases, 25 bases remained unmatched. Germline CDR1 SGHTA, CDR2 FQGNSA. CDR3 length equals 21 residues. The CDR3 nucleotides are TGTGCCAGCAGCTTATCCCCCCCGCGAGGGGGGAGGCGGGAGGGCCACCATGAGCAGTTCTTC. Encoded protein: CASSLSPPRGGRREGHHEQFF.

The J gene is TRBJ2-1, the V gene TRBV6-2 or TRBV6-3, with 8 bases lining up with TRBD1. Germline V CDR1 and CDR2: MNHEY, SVGEGT. V gave up 3 bases and J gave up 6 bases; unmatched junction bases: 7. This CDR3 has 15 residues. DNA for the CDR3: TGTGCCAGCAGTTATCCCGGGACAGGCACCAATGAGCAGTTCTTC. The encoded protein is CASSYPGTGTNEQFF.

The rearrangement uses TRBV30 and TRBJ2-7; no firm D call. The V gene's germline CDR1 is GTSNPN and CDR2 SVGIG (reference sequence). This CDR3 region has 15 residues. The V end lost 0 bases, the J end lost 7 bases, and 19 bases lay between the germline ends. The CDR3 protein is CAWSVPGPASLEQYF. In DNA, the CDR3 is TGTGCCTGGAGTGTTCCCGGCCCGGCTTCCCTGGAGCAGTACTTC. Full variable domain (remainder filled in from reference TRBV30 and TRBJ2-7): SQTIHQWPATLVQPVGSPLSLECTVEGTSNPNLYWYRQAAGRGLQLLFYSVGIGQISSEVPQNLSASRPQDRQFILSSKKLLLSDSGFYLCAWSVPGPASLEQYFGPGTRLTVT.

Ten or more counts support this clonotype. The rearrangement joins TRBV3-1 to TRBJ2-7, with 10 positions matching TRBD1. The V segment lost 1 base and the J segment 5 bases; nucleotides outside the gene matches: 2. The germline V gene encodes CDR1 LGHDT and CDR2 YNNKEL (reference sequence). CDR3 length: 14 residues. The CDR3 DNA reads as TGTGCCAGCAGCCAAGGGACAGGGGGACACGAGCAGTACTTC. It translates to CASSQGTGGHEQYF.

This clonotype was recorded at least ten times. The chain uses TRBV30 and TRBJ2-5; 10 nucleotides match TRBD1. With 1 base clipped from V and 4 bases from J, the junction kept 6 bases outside the gene matches. The CDR3 has 15 residues. The germline V gene has CDR1 GTSNPN and CDR2 SVGIG (reference sequence). The CDR3 sequence: CAWSDRQGAGETQYF. CDR3 nucleotides: TGTGCCTGGAGTGACCGACAGGGGGCGGGAGAGACCCAGTACTTC.

This clonotype was recorded many times. Here the CDR3 reads CSAKRSSYEQYF. Here the CDR3 DNA reads TGCAGTGCTAAACGGAGCTCCTACGAGCAGTACTTC. The chain joins TRBV20-1 to TRBJ2-7; D unclear. CDR1 and CDR2 (germline): DFQATT, SNEGSKA (reference sequence). The CDR3 totals 12 residues. Trimming pared 4 bases from V and 0 bases from J, leaving 7 bases between.

This clonotype was detected only a few times. The genes are TRBV18 and TRBJ2-2, with 7 bases that match TRBD2. J lost 4 bases, V lost 8 bases, and 10 bases had no gene match. This CDR3 is built from 15 residues. CDR1 is KGHSH, CDR2 LQKENI, per germline. The CDR3 here is CASTTGPGGTGELFF. The CDR3 region has the DNA TGTGCCAGCACGACCGGGCCGGGAGGCACCGGGGAGCTGTTTTTT.

With regard to this clonotype: A much larger clonotype is one base distant, so this may be a read error. The chain is built from TRBV6-5 and TRBJ1-2; 8 bases line up with TRBD1. This CDR3 has 13 residues. From germline, CDR1 is MNHEY and CDR2 SVGAGI. CDR3 in amino acids: CASSYGQGYGYAF. The CDR3 DNA sequence: TGTGCCAGCAGTTACGGACAGGGCTATGGCTACGCCTTC.

This rearrangement joins TRBV3-1 to TRBJ1-2; the D gene is possibly TRBD1 (6 bases). The CDR3 contains 13 residues. Germline loops: CDR1 LGHDT, CDR2 YNNKEL (reference sequence). V lost 4 bases, J lost 10 bases, and 16 bases lay in between. The CDR3 region is CASSPYPQGHYTF. The CDR3 DNA reads as TGTGCCAGCAGCCCTTATCCGCAGGGACACTACACCTTC.

This clonotype was observed at least ten times. The rearrangement joins TRBV28 to TRBJ2-5; TRBD1 or TRBD2 may be the D gene (5 bases each). CDR3 length: 14 amino acids. V lost 5 bases and J 9 bases, leaving 19 bases between the germline ends. From germline, CDR1 is MDHEN and CDR2 SYDVKM. The CDR3 coding sequence is TGTGCCAGCAGTCCTCGGGACCAAGAGAGGTCCCAGTACTTC. Translating it yields CASSPRDQERSQYF.

This clonotype was observed many times. The CDR3: CASGQSSYEQYF. The CDR3 DNA is TGTGCTAGTGGTCAGTCCTCCTACGAGCAGTACTTC. The rearrangement uses TRBV12-5 and TRBJ2-7; D is unclear. V shed 5 bases and J shed 0 bases, with 5 bases lying between them. The germline V gene encodes CDR1 LGHNT and CDR2 FRNRAP. This CDR3 has 12 residues.

V is TRBV11-2 and J is TRBJ2-1; 7 bases fit TRBD2. Looked up from germline, CDR1 is SGHAT and CDR2 is FQNNGV. This CDR3 region has 15 residues. V shed 5 bases, J shed 5 bases, and the junction held 9 bases outside the gene matches. The CDR3 nucleotides are TGTGCCAGCAGCCCGGGACTATTCAAGAACAATGAGCAGTTCTTC. Translating gives CASSPGLFKNNEQFF.

V usage is TRBV6-5 and J usage is TRBJ2-4; possible D gene TRBD1, 7 bases. V gave up 2 bases and J gave up 6 bases, with 11 bases separating them. The germline V gene has CDR1 MNHEY and CDR2 SVGAGI. The CDR3 has 14 amino acids. CDR3 bases: TGTGCCAGCAGTTACGCGGGACAGCCAAACATTCAGTACTTC. It codes for CASSYAGQPNIQYF.

In the case of this clonotype: A much more abundant neighbour one base away suggests this may be a read error. V and J are TRBV10-3 and TRBJ1-1, with a possible D match to TRBD1 (5 bases). Germline CDR1 and CDR2: ENHRY and SYGVKD. CDR3 length: 14 amino acids. CDR3 DNA: TGTTCCATCAGCCTGACAGCTATGAACACTGAAGCTTTCTTT. Its protein product is CSISLTAMNTEAFF.

The V call is TRBV5-5, the J call TRBJ1-1; D ambiguous. The V gene lost 3 bases and the J gene lost 6 bases, with 18 bases spanning the gap. The CDR3 contains 15 residues. CDR1 and CDR2 from the germline V gene are SGHKS and YYEKEE (reference sequence). DNA for the CDR3: TGTGCCAGCAGCTCTTCATTTGGGTGGGCGGCTGAAGCTTTCTTT. Encoded protein: CASSSSFGWAAEAFF.

This clonotype has just a few counts. Here the CDR3 omits its conserved ending phenylalanine or tryptophan, so a read error is the likely source. DNA of the CDR3: TGCAGTGCTCCAAGTCAGGGATACGAGCAGTACTCC. Encoded protein: CSAPSQGYEQYS. The rearrangement links TRBV20-1 to TRBJ2-7, with TRBD1 as a possible D gene (5 bases). Germline V lookup: CDR1 DFQATT, CDR2 SNEGSKA (reference sequence). V was trimmed by 5 bases and J by 4 bases, leaving 12 bases between them. The CDR3 runs to 12 residues.

This clonotype was counted only a few times. The rearrangement uses TRBV27 and TRBJ1-5; 7 positions agree with TRBD1. This CDR3 spans 15 amino acids. J was trimmed by 5 bases and V by 0 bases; bases with no gene match: 4. Germline CDR1 reads MNHEY; CDR2 reads SMNVEV (reference sequence). CDR3 sequence: CASSLSGGAHQPQHF. In nucleotides, the CDR3 is TGTGCCAGCAGTTTATCAGGGGGCGCTCATCAGCCCCAGCATTTT.

This clonotype appeared many times. The V gene is TRBV12-3 or TRBV12-4, the J gene TRBJ1-5; a weak D match, TRBD1 (6 bases). Deletions cut 2 bases from V and 3 bases from J, with 11 bases between. This CDR3 is built from 15 residues. The CDR3 nucleotides are TGTGCCAGCAGTTTATCTTACAGGGACAATCAGCCCCAGCATTTT. Protein sequence: CASSLSYRDNQPQHF.

This clonotype showed up many times. The rearrangement joins TRBV12-3 or TRBV12-4 to TRBJ1-3; D ambiguous. The CDR3 is 14 amino acids. V was shortened by 5 bases and J by 4 bases, with 12 bases between the two germline ends. CDR3 nucleotides: TGTGCCAGCAGTCAGACCCGACCCGGAAACACCATATATTTT. Protein: CASSQTRPGNTIYF.

V and J are TRBV7-2 and TRBJ2-5; D gene unclear. The CDR3 runs to 12 residues. CDR1 is SGHTA, CDR2 FQGNSA, per germline. Trimming pared 3 bases from V and 5 bases from J, leaving 7 bases between. The CDR3 sequence is CASSLLDETQYF. The CDR3 DNA sequence: TGTGCCAGCAGCTTGCTAGACGAGACCCAGTACTTC.

The table lists this clonotype with many counts. The chain combines TRBV5-1 with TRBJ1-2, with a possible D match to TRBD1 (6 bases). CDR3 length: 16 amino acids. The germline gives CDR1 SGHRS, CDR2 YFSETQ. V gave up 4 bases and J gave up 4 bases, with 20 bases separating them. CDR3 sequence reads: CASSGPKTGGGYGYTF. In nucleotides, the CDR3 is TGCGCCAGCAGCGGACCTAAGACAGGCGGCGGCTATGGCTACACCTTC.

This clonotype was counted only a few times. The J gene is TRBJ1-5, the V gene TRBV19, with 7 bases matching TRBD1. The J segment lost 6 bases and the V segment lost 5 bases, leaving 10 bases of the junction unmatched. CDR1 is LNHDA and CDR2 is SQIVND in the germline V gene (reference sequence). The CDR3 is 15 residues long. The CDR3 coding sequence is TGTGCCAGTAGTTGGGGACAGAAGAAAAGTCAGCCCCAGCATTTT. This sequence encodes CASSWGQKKSQPQHF.

The chain has TRBV28 and TRBJ2-3; the D gene is possibly TRBD2 (5 bases). CDR1 is MDHEN, CDR2 SYDVKM, per germline. The CDR3 has 11 residues. V lost 10 bases and J 7 bases, leaving 12 bases between the germline ends. In nucleotides, the CDR3 is TGTGCCATCCGGAGGAGCAATACGCAGTATTTT. Translation: CAIRRSNTQYF.

For this clonotype: One junction end does not reproduce the germline sequence, and a read error may be involved. The chain recombines TRBV7-9 with TRBJ2-7, with D possibly called TRBD1 or TRBD2 (7 bases each). The CDR3 runs 15 residues. Germline-derived CDR1 and CDR2 are SEHNR and FQNEAQ (reference sequence). The CDR3: CASSQGVAGREEQCF. In DNA form, the CDR3 reads TGTGCCAGCAGCCAGGGGGTAGCGGGCAGGGAAGAGCAGTGCTTC.

For this clonotype: A much larger clone is a single base away; this may be a read error. The V and J genes are TRBV2 and TRBJ2-7, with D unclear. Germline V gene sequence: CDR1 SNHLY, CDR2 FYNNEI. V was shortened by 0 bases and J by 0 bases, with 6 bases between the two germline ends. The CDR3 loop spans 14 amino acids. In DNA, the CDR3 is TGTGCCAGCAGTGAAGCCCCCAGCTCCTACGAGCAGTACTTC. Protein: CASSEAPSSYEQYF.